Sequencing of this T cell receptor (beta chain) was carried out in a study of T cells in Graves' hyperthyroidism and ophthalmopathy. The study, taken as a whole, reports: In blood, most of the thyroid clonotypes expanded above 0.001 were also present.

As for this clonotype: The antigen remains unidentified.

This CDR3 spans 16 amino acids. The trim removed 5 bases at V and 2 bases at J, leaving 7 bases unmatched. Germline CDR1 reads MNHNS; CDR2 reads SASEGT. RNA transcripts gave rise to amplified TCR beta CDR3 regions. Primed by the HTBI set, a first-round RT-PCR was run on the TCR CDR3. TCRdb reprocessed the multiplex PCR reads via MiXCR and lists one record per CDR3 protein. Among roughly 400,000 distinct CDR3 sequences listed, roughly 14% were seen once. It was at first hyperthyroidism diagnosis, before any ophthalmopathy symptoms, that the blood sample was taken. Around 9.8 ml fresh peripheral blood yielded the PBMCs.

The sequenced material came from blood. This clonotype originated in a woman between 18 and 30 years old with Graves' hyperthyroidism that later progressed to Graves' ophthalmopathy. The chain is built from TRBV6-1 and TRBJ2-3; 10 bases agree with TRBD2. CDR3 in DNA: TGTGCCAGCAGTCCTGGACTAGCGGAGCCCACAGATACGCAGTATTTT. Translated: CASSPGLAEPTDTQYF.